The source of this TCR beta chain is a study of human T cells and chemical hapten exposure. Study-wide results and caveats: Healthy individuals' immune responses may differ from those of donors, who had alopecia.

Trimming shortened V by 0 bases and J by 1 base, and 16 bases separated the two germline ends. The CDR3 is 17 residues long. The V gene's germline CDR1 is SNHLY and CDR2 FYNNEI. TCRdb ran MiXCR on the RACE reads and lists one entry per CDR3 protein. This sample has about 260,000 distinct CDR3 sequences, with more than 6.5% found just once. As for time point: pre-sensitization, week 0. The treatment here: therapeutic diphenylcyclopropenone sensitization with weekly scalp DPC. Researchers sampled blood before each patch test went on. In its sample, this clonotype was seen a few times. As yet, its antigen is unknown.

Material: whole blood, obtained in connection with sensitization to the hapten diphenylcyclopropenone (DPC). V and J are TRBV2 and TRBJ2-7; D is possibly TRBD1 (6 bases). The clonotype was recovered from a middle-aged woman with alopecia areata. Some clones in this sample may be carry-over from other donors' samples. The CDR3 sequence is CASSEAPPPGVSYEQYF. The CDR3 DNA reads as TGTGCCAGCAGTGAAGCGCCGCCGCCAGGGGTATCCTACGAGCAGTACTTC.